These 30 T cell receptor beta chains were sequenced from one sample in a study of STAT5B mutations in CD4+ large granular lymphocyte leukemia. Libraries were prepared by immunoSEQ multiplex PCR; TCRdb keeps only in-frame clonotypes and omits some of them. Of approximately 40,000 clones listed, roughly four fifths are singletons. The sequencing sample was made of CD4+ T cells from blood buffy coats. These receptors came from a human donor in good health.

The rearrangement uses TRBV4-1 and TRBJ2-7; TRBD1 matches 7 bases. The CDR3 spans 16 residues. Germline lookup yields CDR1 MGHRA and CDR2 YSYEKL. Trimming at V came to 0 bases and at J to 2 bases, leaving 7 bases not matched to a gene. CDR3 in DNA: TGCGCCAGCAGCCAAGAATCGGCAGGGGGACCCTACGAGCAGTACTTC. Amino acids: CASSQESAGGPYEQYF.

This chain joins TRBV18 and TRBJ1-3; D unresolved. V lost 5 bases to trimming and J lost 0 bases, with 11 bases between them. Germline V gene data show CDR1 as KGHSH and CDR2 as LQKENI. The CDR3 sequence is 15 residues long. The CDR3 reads CASSEVGVSGNTIYF. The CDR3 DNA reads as TGTGCCAGCTCAGAGGTCGGAGTCTCTGGAAACACCATATATTTT.

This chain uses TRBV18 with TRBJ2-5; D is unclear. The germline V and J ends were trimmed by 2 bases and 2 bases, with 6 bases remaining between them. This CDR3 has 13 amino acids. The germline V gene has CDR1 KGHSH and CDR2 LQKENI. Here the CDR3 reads CASSPGLQETQYF. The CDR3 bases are TGTGCCAGCTCACCAGGGCTGCAAGAGACCCAGTACTTC.

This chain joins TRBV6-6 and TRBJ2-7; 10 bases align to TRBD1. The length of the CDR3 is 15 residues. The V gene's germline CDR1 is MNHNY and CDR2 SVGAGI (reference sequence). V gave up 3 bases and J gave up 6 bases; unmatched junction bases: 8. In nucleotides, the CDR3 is TGTGCCAGCAGTTATGGGGGACAGGGGATTCTCGAGCAGTACTTC. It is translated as CASSYGGQGILEQYF.

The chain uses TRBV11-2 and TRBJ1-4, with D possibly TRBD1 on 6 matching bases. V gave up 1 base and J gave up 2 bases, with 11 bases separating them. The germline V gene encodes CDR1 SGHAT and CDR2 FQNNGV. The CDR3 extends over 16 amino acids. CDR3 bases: TGTGCCAGCAGCTTAGCGGGGGCGCGGACTAATGAAAAACTGTTTTTT. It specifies CASSLAGARTNEKLFF.

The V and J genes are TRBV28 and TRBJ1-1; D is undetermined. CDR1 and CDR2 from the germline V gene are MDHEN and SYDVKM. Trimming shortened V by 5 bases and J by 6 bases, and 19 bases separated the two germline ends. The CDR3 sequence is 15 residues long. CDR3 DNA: TGTGCCAGCAGTGTCGGGATGGCGGGTAGGGCTGAAGCTTTCTTT. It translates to CASSVGMAGRAEAFF.

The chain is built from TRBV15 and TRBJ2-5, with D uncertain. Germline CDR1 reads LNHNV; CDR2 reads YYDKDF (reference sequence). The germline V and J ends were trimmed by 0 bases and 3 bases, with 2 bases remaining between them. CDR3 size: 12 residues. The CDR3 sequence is CATSRDKETQYF. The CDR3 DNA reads TGTGCCACCAGCAGAGATAAAGAGACCCAGTACTTC.

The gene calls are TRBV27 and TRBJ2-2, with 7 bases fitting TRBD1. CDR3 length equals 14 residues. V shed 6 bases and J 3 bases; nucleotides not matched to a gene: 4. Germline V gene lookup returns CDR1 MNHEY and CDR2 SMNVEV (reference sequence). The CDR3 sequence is CASRQGRDTGELFF. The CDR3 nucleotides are TGTGCCAGCAGACAGGGGCGGGACACCGGGGAGCTGTTTTTT.

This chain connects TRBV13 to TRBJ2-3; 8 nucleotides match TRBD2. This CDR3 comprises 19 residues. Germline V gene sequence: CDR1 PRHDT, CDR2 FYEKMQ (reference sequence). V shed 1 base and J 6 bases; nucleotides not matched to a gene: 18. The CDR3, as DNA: TGTGCCAGCAGCTTAGCACACGCAGCGGGGGCGATCCGGACGGATACGCAGTATTTT. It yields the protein CASSLAHAAGAIRTDTQYF.

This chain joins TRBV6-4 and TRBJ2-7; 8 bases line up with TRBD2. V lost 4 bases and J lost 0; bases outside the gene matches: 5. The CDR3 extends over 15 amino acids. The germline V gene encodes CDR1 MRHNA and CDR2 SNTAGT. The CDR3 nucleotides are TGTGCCAGCAGTGCAGAGGCGGGAGGCTCCTACGAGCAGTACTTC. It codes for CASSAEAGGSYEQYF.

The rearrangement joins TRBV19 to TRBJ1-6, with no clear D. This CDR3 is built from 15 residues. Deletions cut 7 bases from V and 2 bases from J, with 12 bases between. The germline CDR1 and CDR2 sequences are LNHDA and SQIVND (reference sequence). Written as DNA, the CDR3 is TGTGCCAGTACCACCACCAATCCCTATAATTCACCCCTCCACTTT. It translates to CASTTTNPYNSPLHF.

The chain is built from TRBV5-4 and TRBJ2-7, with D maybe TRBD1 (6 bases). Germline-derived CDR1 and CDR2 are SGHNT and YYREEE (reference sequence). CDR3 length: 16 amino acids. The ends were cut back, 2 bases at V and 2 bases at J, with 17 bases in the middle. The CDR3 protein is CASSLQRDKGTYEQYF. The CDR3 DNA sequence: TGTGCCAGCAGCTTACAACGGGACAAGGGTACCTACGAGCAGTACTTC.

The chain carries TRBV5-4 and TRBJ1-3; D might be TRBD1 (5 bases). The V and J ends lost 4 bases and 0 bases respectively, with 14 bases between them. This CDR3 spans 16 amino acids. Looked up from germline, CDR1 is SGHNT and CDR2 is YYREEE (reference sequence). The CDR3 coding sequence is TGTGCCAGCAGCGCAGACAGCCCAACCTCTGGAAACACCATATATTTT. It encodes CASSADSPTSGNTIYF. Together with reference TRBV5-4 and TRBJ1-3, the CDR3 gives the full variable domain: ETGVTQSPTHLIKTRGQQVTLRCSSQSGHNTVSWYQQALGQGPQFIFQYYREEENGRGNFPPRFSGLQFPNYSSELNVNALELDDSALYLCASSADSPTSGNTIYFGEGSWLTVV.

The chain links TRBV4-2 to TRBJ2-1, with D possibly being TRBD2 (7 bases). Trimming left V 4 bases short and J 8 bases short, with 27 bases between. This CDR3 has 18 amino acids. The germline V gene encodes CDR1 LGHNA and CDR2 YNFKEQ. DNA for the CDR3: TGTGCCAGCAGCCCGATCGGGTGGTCGGGGGGCTCCCCGGATGAGCAGTTCTTC. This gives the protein CASSPIGWSGGSPDEQFF.

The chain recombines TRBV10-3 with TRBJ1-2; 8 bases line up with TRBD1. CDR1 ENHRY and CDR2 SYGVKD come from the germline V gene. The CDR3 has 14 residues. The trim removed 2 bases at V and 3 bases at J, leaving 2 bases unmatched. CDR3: CAISEGTGDYGYTF. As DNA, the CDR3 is TGTGCCATCAGTGAGGGGACAGGAGACTATGGCTACACCTTC.

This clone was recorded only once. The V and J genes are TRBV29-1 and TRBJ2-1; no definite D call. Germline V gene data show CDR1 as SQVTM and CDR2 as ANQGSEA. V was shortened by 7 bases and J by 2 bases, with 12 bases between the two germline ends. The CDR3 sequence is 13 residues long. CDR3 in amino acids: CSAFEAAYNEQFF. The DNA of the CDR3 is TGCAGCGCCTTCGAGGCAGCCTACAATGAGCAGTTCTTC.

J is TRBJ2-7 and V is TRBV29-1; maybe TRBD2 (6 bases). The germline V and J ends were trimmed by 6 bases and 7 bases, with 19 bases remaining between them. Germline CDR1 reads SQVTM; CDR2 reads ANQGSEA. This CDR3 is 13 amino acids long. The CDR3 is CSVDGGPSTEQYF. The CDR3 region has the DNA TGCAGCGTCGACGGGGGACCATCTACAGAGCAGTACTTC.

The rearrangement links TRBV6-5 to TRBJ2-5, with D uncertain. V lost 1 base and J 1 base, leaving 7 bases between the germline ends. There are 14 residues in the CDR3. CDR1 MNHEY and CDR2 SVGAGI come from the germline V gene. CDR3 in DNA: TGTGCCAGCAGTTACTTCCAGATCCAAGAGACCCAGTACTTC. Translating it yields CASSYFQIQETQYF.

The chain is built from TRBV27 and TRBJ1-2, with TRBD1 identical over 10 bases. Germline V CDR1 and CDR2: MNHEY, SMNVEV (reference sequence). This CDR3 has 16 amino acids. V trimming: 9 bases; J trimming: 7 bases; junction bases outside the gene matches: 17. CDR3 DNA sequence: TGTGCCAGGAGGGTTATTGGGACAGGGGATCGCTCTGGCTACACCTTC. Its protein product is CARRVIGTGDRSGYTF.

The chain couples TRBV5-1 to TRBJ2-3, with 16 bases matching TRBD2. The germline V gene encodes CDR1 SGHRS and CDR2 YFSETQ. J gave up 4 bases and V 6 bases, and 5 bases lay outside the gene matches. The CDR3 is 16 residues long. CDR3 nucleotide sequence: TGCGCCAGCACCGGGACTAGCGGGGGGGCGGCAGATACGCAGTATTTT. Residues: CASTGTSGGAADTQYF.

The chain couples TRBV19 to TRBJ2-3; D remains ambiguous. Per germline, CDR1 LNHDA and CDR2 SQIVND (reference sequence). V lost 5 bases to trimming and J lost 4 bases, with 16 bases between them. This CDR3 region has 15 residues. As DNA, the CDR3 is TGTGCCAGTAGTCCTGGACCGCCCCTGGCAGATACGCAGTATTTT. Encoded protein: CASSPGPPLADTQYF.

The CDR3 DNA is TGTGCCAGCTCACCCCGCCAGGGAACAACTAATGAAAAACTGTTTTTT. Translation: CASSPRQGTTNEKLFF. The chain joins TRBV18 to TRBJ1-4; a possible D gene is TRBD1 (5 bases). The CDR3 length is 16 residues. V shed 3 bases and J shed 0 bases, with 11 bases lying between them. Germline V CDR1 and CDR2: KGHSH, LQKENI.

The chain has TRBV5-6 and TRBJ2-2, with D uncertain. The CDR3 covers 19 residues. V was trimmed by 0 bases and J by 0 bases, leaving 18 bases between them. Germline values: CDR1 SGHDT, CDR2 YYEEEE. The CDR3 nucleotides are TGTGCCAGCAGCTTGGCATCTTTTTGGCAGTTCGCGAACACCGGGGAGCTGTTTTTT. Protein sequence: CASSLASFWQFANTGELFF.

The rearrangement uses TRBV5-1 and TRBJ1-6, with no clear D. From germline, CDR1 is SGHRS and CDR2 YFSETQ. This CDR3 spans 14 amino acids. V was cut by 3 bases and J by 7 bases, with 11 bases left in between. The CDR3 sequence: CASSYREINSPLHF. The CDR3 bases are TGCGCCAGCAGCTACCGGGAGATAAATTCACCCCTCCACTTT.

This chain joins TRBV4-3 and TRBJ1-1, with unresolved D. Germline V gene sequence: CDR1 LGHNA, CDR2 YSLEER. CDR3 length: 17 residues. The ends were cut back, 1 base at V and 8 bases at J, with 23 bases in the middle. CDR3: CASSQARGYYGLEEAFF. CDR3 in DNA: TGCGCCAGCAGCCAAGCCCGAGGGTACTATGGGCTCGAGGAAGCTTTCTTT.

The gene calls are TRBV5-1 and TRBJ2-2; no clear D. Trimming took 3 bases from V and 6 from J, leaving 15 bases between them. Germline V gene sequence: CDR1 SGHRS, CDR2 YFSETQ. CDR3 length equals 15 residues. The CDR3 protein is CASSSNVPPAGELFF. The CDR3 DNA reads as TGCGCCAGCAGCTCCAACGTCCCTCCGGCCGGGGAGCTGTTTTTT.

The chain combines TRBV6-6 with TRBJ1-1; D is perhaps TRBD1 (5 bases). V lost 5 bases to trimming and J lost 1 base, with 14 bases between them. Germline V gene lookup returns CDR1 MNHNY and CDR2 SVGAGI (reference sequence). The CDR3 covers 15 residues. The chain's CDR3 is CASSQIAQGNTEAFF. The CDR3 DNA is TGTGCCAGCAGTCAGATCGCCCAGGGGAACACTGAAGCTTTCTTT.

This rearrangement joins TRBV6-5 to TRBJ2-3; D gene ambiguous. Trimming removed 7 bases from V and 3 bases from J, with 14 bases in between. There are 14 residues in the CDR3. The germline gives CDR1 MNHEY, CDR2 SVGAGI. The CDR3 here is CASTSTAATDTQYF. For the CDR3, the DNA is TGTGCCAGCACCTCCACGGCAGCGACAGATACGCAGTATTTT.

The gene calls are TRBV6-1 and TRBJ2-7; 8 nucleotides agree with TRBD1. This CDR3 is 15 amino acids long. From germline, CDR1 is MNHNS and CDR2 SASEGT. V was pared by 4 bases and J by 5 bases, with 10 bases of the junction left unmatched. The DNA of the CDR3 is TGTGCCAGCAGTGGGGGCTCAGGGGGCATGGACGAGCAGTACTTC. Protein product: CASSGGSGGMDEQYF.

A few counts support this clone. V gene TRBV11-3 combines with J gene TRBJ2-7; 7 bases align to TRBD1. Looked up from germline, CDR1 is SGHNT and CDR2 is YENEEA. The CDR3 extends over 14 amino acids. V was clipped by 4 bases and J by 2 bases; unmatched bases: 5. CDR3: CASSSDRDTYEQYF. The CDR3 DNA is TGTGCCAGCAGCTCCGACAGGGATACCTACGAGCAGTACTTC.